Below, 8 T cell receptor beta chains from the same sample are listed, as sequenced in a study of technical replicates of blood from a few donors. The assay was immunoSEQ multiplex PCR, and TCRdb's table has in-frame clones only and misses some. The sample yields over 75,000 clones, nearly 98% seen once. The sequencing sample was made of T cells isolated from PBMCs. The receptors come from a human donor in good health.

The rearrangement joins TRBV5-1 to TRBJ1-2; D ambiguous. There are 12 residues in the CDR3. Trimming shortened V by 4 bases and J by 5 bases, and 9 bases separated the two germline ends. CDR1 SGHRS and CDR2 YFSETQ come from the germline V gene. In DNA, the CDR3 is TGCGCCAGCAGCATCACAGATTATGGCTACACCTTC. It specifies CASSITDYGYTF.

This clone was seen once. This chain joins TRBV28 and TRBJ2-5, with D possibly matching TRBD2 (6 bases). Trimming shortened V by 2 bases and J by 0 bases, and 16 bases separated the two germline ends. The CDR3 has 17 amino acids. Germline V gene sequence: CDR1 MDHEN, CDR2 SYDVKM. The CDR3 sequence: CASSLELADQYQETQYF. The CDR3 DNA is TGTGCCAGCAGTTTAGAGTTAGCGGACCAGTACCAAGAGACCCAGTACTTC.

The rearrangement links TRBV4-1 to TRBJ2-5; D is uncertain. The CDR3 extends over 17 amino acids. With 0 bases removed from V and 1 base from J, the gap between germline ends came to 15 bases. Germline V CDR1 and CDR2: MGHRA, YSYEKL. This CDR3 reads CASSQDSSGYLQETQYF. The CDR3 coding sequence is TGCGCCAGCAGCCAAGATAGTTCAGGCTACCTCCAAGAGACCCAGTACTTC.

The chain employs TRBV7-9 and TRBJ2-7; 9 nucleotides align to TRBD1. CDR1 is SEHNR and CDR2 is FQNEAQ in the germline V gene (reference sequence). The V and J ends lost 1 base and 5 bases, in that order; junction bases with no gene match: 3. The CDR3 contains 14 residues. The CDR3 nucleotides are TGTGCCAGCAGCTTAGGACAGGGGGAACACGAGCAGTACTTC. Translated, it gives CASSLGQGEHEQYF.

The chain has TRBV6-1 and TRBJ2-2; D is perhaps TRBD1 (5 bases). V lost 11 bases, J lost 5 bases, and 12 bases lay in between. Germline V gives CDR1 MNHNS, CDR2 SASEGT. The CDR3 sequence is 12 residues long. The CDR3 region has the DNA TGTGCCCTGTGGGGCCGAACCGGGGAGCTGTTTTTT. As protein: CALWGRTGELFF.

Written as DNA, the CDR3 is TGTGCCAGCAGAAGCCGGACTTCCTACGAGCAGTACTTC. Protein product: CASRSRTSYEQYF. This chain uses TRBV7-9 with TRBJ2-7; perhaps TRBD2 as D (5 bases). There are 13 residues in the CDR3. V was pared by 6 bases and J by 1 base, with 10 bases between. CDR1 is SEHNR and CDR2 is FQNEAQ in the germline V gene (reference sequence).

CDR3 region: CASSLGGQYEQYF. The DNA of the CDR3 is TGTGCCAGCAGCTTGGGCGGGCAGTACGAGCAGTACTTC. This chain uses TRBV5-4 with TRBJ2-7; tentative D call: TRBD2 (5 bases). With 0 bases removed from V and 4 bases from J, the gap between germline ends came to 8 bases. Germline V CDR1 and CDR2: SGHNT, YYREEE (reference sequence). CDR3 size: 13 residues.

J is TRBJ2-3 and V is TRBV11-2, with 9 bases that match TRBD1. This CDR3 contains 17 residues. The V and J ends lost 1 base and 0 bases, in that order; junction bases with no gene match: 5. Germline V gives CDR1 SGHAT, CDR2 FQNNGV. The CDR3 reads CASSLGTGATSTDTQYF. DNA of the CDR3: TGTGCCAGCAGCTTAGGGACAGGGGCTACTAGCACAGATACGCAGTATTTT.